This TCR beta chain was recorded in a study of CD4 T cells in relation to SARS-CoV-2 and coronaviruses. Data came from immunoSEQ multiplex PCR; TCRdb stores just in-frame clones and leaves some out. Found here are approximately 20,000 clones, about 69% of them singletons; the top ten hold about 10%. The unexposed donors gave CD4+ T cells in 2011-2018, prior to COVID-19. The cells were cultured for 9 to 11 days before CD4+ T cells were isolated. The germline gives CDR1 ENHRY, CDR2 SYGVKD. The CDR3 covers 16 residues. V was clipped by 2 bases and J by 2 bases; unmatched bases: 4. As for this clone: Its antigen is still unknown.

The chain carries TRBV10-3 and TRBJ2-7, with 12 bases matching TRBD1. The source is a human donor in good health. The sample was CD4+ T cells from PBMCs, cultured in vitro. CDR3 region: CAISEPGTGGTYEQYF. CDR3 DNA: TGTGCCATCAGTGAGCCCGGGACAGGGGGCACCTACGAGCAGTACTTC.